Presented here are 15 T cell receptor beta chains from one specimen sequenced in a study of T-cell memory formation after mild COVID-19. TCRdb re-analysed the 5' RACE reads in MiXCR, keeping a single row per CDR3 protein. This sample carries some 120,000 distinct CDR3 sequences, 15% to 20% of them seen once, and the ten largest clones take approximately 15%. What was sequenced was PBMCs or a T cell subset sorted from them (not recorded which). Receptors were obtained from an adult woman who had mild COVID-19 (a few samples of this study predate the infection). Cell type and time point are not known.

This clonotype was detected only a few times. This rearrangement joins TRBV12-3 or TRBV12-4 to TRBJ2-5; D unclear. The CDR3 runs to 14 residues. The V end was cut by 4 bases, the J end by 4 bases, with 13 bases between. In DNA form, the CDR3 reads TGTGCCAGCAGTTCCCTCTCGCCTGCAGAGACCCAGTACTTC. It specifies CASSSLSPAETQYF.

The chain joins TRBV6-5 to TRBJ2-3; the match to TRBD2 covers 10 bases. CDR1 is MNHEY, CDR2 SVGAGI, per germline. The ends lost 6 bases at V and 5 bases at J; junction bases unmatched: 8. The CDR3 totals 15 residues. As DNA, the CDR3 is TGTGCCAGCAGCCGAAGCGGGGGGGCCGAAGATACGCAGTATTTT. Its translation: CASSRSGGAEDTQYF.

In its sample, this clonotype was seen a few times. V is TRBV24-1 and J is TRBJ2-1; 7 bases align to TRBD2. The germline V gene encodes CDR1 KGHDR and CDR2 SFDVKD. The CDR3 contains 13 residues. The trim removed 4 bases at V and 10 bases at J, leaving 6 bases unmatched. The CDR3 DNA sequence: TGTGCCACCAGTGACCTCTGGGGGGGGGAGCAGTTCTTC. Its protein product is CATSDLWGGEQFF.

V and J are TRBV6-5 and TRBJ2-5; D is perhaps TRBD2 (5 bases). This CDR3 contains 17 residues. V lost 5 bases and J lost 5, with 24 bases in between. Germline CDR1 MNHEY, CDR2 SVGAGI. CDR3 amino acids: CASSHDYTSSRGETQYF. CDR3 nucleotide sequence: TGTGCCAGCAGTCACGACTACACCAGCAGCCGAGGGGAGACCCAGTACTTC.

The sample holds a few counts of this clonotype. The chain has TRBV5-5 and TRBJ2-1; the D gene could be TRBD1 or TRBD2 (6 bases each). CDR3 length equals 15 residues. V lost 3 bases to trimming and J lost 5 bases, with 15 bases between them. Germline CDR1 is SGHKS and CDR2 is YYEKEE (reference sequence). CDR3 in amino acids: CASSWGAGENNEQFF. In nucleotides, the CDR3 is TGTGCCAGCAGCTGGGGGGCAGGGGAGAACAATGAGCAGTTCTTC.

On this clonotype: The germline gene is not matched at one end of the junction; a read error may be the cause. The genes are TRBV4-3 and TRBJ2-1; 12 bases align to TRBD2. This CDR3 region has 15 residues. Germline V CDR1 and CDR2: LGHNA, YSLEER. The chain's CDR3 is CASSQEALAGGHPSF. CDR3 DNA sequence: TGCGCCAGCAGCCAAGAAGCACTAGCGGGAGGCCACCCCTCCTTC.

The CDR3 reads CASSRDRGLYEQYF. CDR3 nucleotides: TGTGCCAGCAGCCGGGACAGGGGGCTCTACGAGCAGTACTTC. The chain couples TRBV4-2 to TRBJ2-7; 12 positions match TRBD1. Germline loops: CDR1 LGHNA, CDR2 YNFKEQ. V lost 4 bases and J lost 3; bases outside the gene matches: 1. This CDR3 is built from 14 residues.

The chain joins TRBV19 to TRBJ2-1, with D possibly being TRBD2 (5 bases). Trimming removed 1 base at V and 13 bases at J, with 11 bases between. This CDR3 has 12 amino acids. Germline CDR1 reads LNHDA; CDR2 reads SQIVND (reference sequence). CDR3 coding DNA: TGTGCCAGTAGTATAGTAGACCGGACTCAGTTCTTC. Its protein product is CASSIVDRTQFF.

The rearrangement links TRBV29-1 to TRBJ2-7, with D uncertain. Germline V gives CDR1 SQVTM, CDR2 ANQGSEA. V lost 2 bases and J lost 4, with 6 bases in between. This CDR3 contains 11 residues. For the CDR3, the DNA is TGCAGCGTTGAAACAGCTTACGAGCAGTACTTC. It encodes CSVETAYEQYF.

This chain connects TRBV24-1 to TRBJ1-2; 9 bases fit TRBD1. This CDR3 contains 14 residues. The J segment lost 6 bases and the V segment lost 4 bases, leaving 5 bases of the junction unmatched. Per the germline V gene, CDR1 is KGHDR and CDR2 is SFDVKD. The CDR3: CATSDLQGADGYTF. DNA of the CDR3: TGTGCCACCAGTGACTTACAGGGGGCCGATGGCTACACCTTC.

A few counts support this clonotype. This chain uses TRBV19 with TRBJ2-1, with TRBD2 identical over 10 bases. The CDR3 spans 14 residues. The germline gives CDR1 LNHDA, CDR2 SQIVND (reference sequence). The trim removed 6 bases at V and 5 bases at J, leaving 4 bases unmatched. CDR3 amino acids: CASRPSGGNNEQFF. In DNA form, the CDR3 reads TGTGCCAGTAGGCCTAGCGGGGGAAACAATGAGCAGTTCTTC.

The chain couples TRBV6-5 to TRBJ2-3; 7 bases align to TRBD2. The V segment lost 10 bases and the J segment 3 bases; nucleotides outside the gene matches: 10. In germline, CDR1 is MNHEY, CDR2 SVGAGI. CDR3 size: 14 residues. The CDR3 coding sequence is TGTGCCACCTCCCTAGCGGAATATACAGATACGCAGTATTTT. It codes for CATSLAEYTDTQYF.

The J gene is TRBJ2-2, the V gene TRBV10-3; 12 bases line up with TRBD2. This CDR3 is built from 17 residues. Trimming cost V 3 bases and J 5 bases; bases outside gene matches: 7. Germline-derived CDR1 and CDR2 are ENHRY and SYGVKD. The CDR3 region has the DNA TGTGCCATCAGTGAACTAGCGGGAGGATTTCATACCGGGGAGCTGTTTTTT. Its protein product is CAISELAGGFHTGELFF.

V usage is TRBV30 and J usage is TRBJ2-2; TRBD1 aligns across 7 bases. The CDR3 length is 14 residues. V lost 4 bases, J lost 8 bases, and 10 bases stayed unmatched. Per the germline V gene, CDR1 is GTSNPN and CDR2 is SVGIG (reference sequence). The CDR3 nucleotides read TGTGCCTGGACCGGACAGGCTAAATCGGGGGAGCTGTTTTTT. Amino acids: CAWTGQAKSGELFF.

V usage is TRBV12-3 or TRBV12-4 and J usage is TRBJ2-7, with 9 nucleotides matching TRBD1. This CDR3 is built from 13 residues. The ends lost 0 bases at V and 13 bases at J; junction bases unmatched: 7. CDR3 nucleotide sequence: TGTGCCAGCAGTTTAGCGCTACAGGGGGCTAGCTACTTC. This gives the protein CASSLALQGASYF.